This T cell receptor (beta chain) was recorded in a study of blood T cell repertoires in COVID-19. The CDR3 covers 17 residues. Germline-derived CDR1 and CDR2 are SGDLS and YYNGEE. V trimming: 4 bases; J trimming: 4 bases; junction bases outside the gene matches: 13. The protocol was immunoSEQ multiplex PCR, while the TCRdb copy is restricted to in-frame clones and leaves out a portion. This sample yields 200,000 or so clones, of which more than 75% are seen a single time; about 2.9% belongs to the top ten. The sequenced sample was peripheral blood. This sequence joins TRBV9 and TRBJ2-2; 7 bases are a match to TRBD2. The clonotype comes from a man between 60 and 75 years old with acute or convalescent COVID-19. The CDR3 region is CASSPTTSARVTGELFF. CDR3 nucleotides: TGTGCCAGCAGCCCTACAACTAGCGCCCGAGTCACCGGGGAGCTGTTTTTT. The full variable domain, completed using reference TRBV9 and TRBJ2-2, is DSGVTQTPKHLITATGQRVTLRCSPRSGDLSVYWYQQSLDQGLQFLIQYYNGEERAKGNILERFSAQQFPDLHSELNLSSLELGDSALYFCASSPTTSARVTGELFFGEGSRLTVL.